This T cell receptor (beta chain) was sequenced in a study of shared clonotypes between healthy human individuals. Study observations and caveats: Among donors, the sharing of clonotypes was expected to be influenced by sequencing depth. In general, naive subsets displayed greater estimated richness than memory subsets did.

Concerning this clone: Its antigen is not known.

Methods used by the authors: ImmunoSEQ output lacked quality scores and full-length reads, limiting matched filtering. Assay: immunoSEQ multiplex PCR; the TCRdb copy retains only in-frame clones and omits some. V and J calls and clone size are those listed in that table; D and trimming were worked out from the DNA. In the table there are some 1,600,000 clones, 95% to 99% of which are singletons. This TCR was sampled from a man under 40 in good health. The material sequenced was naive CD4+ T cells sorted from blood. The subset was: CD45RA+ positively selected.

The CDR3 DNA reads as TGTGCCAGCAGTTATACGGACAGGGTGGCCACTGAAGCTTTCTTT. Protein product: CASSYTDRVATEAFF. The genes are TRBV6-5 and TRBJ1-1, with 8 bases that match TRBD1. Trimming removed 3 bases from V and 4 bases from J; junction bases left unmatched: 7. The CDR3 consists of 15 residues. CDR1 MNHEY and CDR2 SVGAGI come from the germline V gene.